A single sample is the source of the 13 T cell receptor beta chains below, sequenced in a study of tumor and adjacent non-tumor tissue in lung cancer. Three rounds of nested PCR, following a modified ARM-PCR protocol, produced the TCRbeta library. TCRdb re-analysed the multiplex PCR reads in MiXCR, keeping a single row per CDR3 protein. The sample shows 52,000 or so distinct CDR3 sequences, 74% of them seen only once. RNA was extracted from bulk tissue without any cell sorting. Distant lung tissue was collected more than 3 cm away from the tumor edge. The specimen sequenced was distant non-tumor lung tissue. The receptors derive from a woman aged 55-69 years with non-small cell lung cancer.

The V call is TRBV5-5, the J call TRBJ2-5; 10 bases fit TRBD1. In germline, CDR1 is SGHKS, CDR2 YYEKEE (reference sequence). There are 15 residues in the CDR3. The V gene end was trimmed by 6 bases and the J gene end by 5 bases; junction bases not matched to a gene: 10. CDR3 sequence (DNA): TGTGCCAGCAACAGGACAGGGGGAGTCCAGGAGACCCAGTACTTC. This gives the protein CASNRTGGVQETQYF.

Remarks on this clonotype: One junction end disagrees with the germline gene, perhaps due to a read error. This CDR3 reads CATSQTGTTNEKLFF. The CDR3 region has the DNA TGCGCCACCAGCCAGACCGGGACAACTAATGAAAAACTGTTTTTT. The V call is TRBV4-1, the J call TRBJ1-4; D unclear. CDR1 is MGHRA, CDR2 YSYEKL, per germline. The CDR3 is 15 residues long.

The chain's CDR3 is CASSAWANTGELFF. The CDR3 DNA is TGCGCCAGCAGTGCATGGGCGAACACCGGGGAGCTGTTTTTT. The chain recombines TRBV10-2 with TRBJ2-2, with D uncertain. Trimming took off 4 bases at V and 0 bases at J, with 6 bases between the two ends. Germline lookup yields CDR1 WSHSY and CDR2 SAAADI. The CDR3 has 14 residues.

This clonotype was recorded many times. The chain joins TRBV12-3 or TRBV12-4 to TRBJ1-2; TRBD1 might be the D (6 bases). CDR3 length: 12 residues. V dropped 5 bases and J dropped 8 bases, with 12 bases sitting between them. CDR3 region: CASSKGGGGYTF. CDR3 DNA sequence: TGTGCCAGCAGTAAGGGGGGAGGAGGCTACACCTTC.

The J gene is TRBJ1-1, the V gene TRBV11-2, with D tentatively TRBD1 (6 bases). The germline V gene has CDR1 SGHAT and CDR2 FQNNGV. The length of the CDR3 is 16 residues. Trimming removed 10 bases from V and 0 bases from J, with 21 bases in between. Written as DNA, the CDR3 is TGTGCCAACAGATCCGGGGATGGGGGCATGAACACTGAAGCTTTCTTT. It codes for CANRSGDGGMNTEAFF.

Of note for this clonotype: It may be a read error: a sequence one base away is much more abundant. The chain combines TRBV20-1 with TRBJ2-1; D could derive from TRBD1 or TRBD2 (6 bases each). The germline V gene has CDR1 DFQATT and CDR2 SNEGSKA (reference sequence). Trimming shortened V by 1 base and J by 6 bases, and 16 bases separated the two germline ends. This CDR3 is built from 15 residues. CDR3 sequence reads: CSARAPGAPPNEQFF. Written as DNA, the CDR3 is TGCAGTGCTAGAGCTCCGGGGGCACCCCCCAATGAGCAGTTCTTC.

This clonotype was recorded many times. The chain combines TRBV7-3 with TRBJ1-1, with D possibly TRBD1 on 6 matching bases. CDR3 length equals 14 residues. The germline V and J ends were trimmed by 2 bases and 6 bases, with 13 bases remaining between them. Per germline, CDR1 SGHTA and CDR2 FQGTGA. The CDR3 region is CASSLGPNRAEAFF. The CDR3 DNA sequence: TGTGCCAGCAGCTTAGGTCCAAACAGGGCTGAAGCTTTCTTT.

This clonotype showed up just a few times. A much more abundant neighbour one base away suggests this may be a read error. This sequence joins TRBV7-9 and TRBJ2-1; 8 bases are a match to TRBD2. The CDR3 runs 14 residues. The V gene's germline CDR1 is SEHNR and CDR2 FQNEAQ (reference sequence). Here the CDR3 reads CTSSSFREGDEQFF. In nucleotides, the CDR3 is TGTACCAGCAGCTCGTTCCGGGAGGGCGATGAGCAGTTCTTC.

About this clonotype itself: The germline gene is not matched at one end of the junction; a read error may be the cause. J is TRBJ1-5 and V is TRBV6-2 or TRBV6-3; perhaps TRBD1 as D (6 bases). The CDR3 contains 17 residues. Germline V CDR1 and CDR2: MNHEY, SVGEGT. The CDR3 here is CASSYTGDTPSHQPQHF. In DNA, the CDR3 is TGTGCCAGCAGTTACACGGGGGACACCCCTAGCCATCAGCCCCAGCATTTT.

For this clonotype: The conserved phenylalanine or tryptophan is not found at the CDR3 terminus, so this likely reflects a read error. The CDR3 loop reads CASSLEDGYSSPLHY. The CDR3 DNA sequence: TGTGCCAGCAGCTTAGAGGACGGATATAGTTCACCCCTCCACTAT. This chain joins TRBV11-3 and TRBJ1-6; D is unclear. Germline V gives CDR1 SGHNT, CDR2 YENEEA. This CDR3 has 15 amino acids.

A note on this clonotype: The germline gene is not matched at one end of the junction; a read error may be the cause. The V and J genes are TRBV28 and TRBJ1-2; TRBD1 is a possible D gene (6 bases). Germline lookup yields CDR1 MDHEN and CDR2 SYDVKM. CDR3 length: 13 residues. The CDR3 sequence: CACSLGNRDSYTF. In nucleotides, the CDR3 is TGTGCCTGCAGTTTAGGGAACAGGGACAGCTACACCTTC.

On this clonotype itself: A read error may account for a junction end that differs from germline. CDR3 protein: CTSSGRIRNAQFF. The CDR3 DNA reads as TGTACCAGCAGCGGGCGGATTCGCAATGCTCAGTTCTTC. The V and J genes are TRBV11-2 and TRBJ2-1; a weak D match, TRBD2 (6 bases). CDR3 length: 13 residues. The germline gives CDR1 SGHAT, CDR2 FQNNGV.

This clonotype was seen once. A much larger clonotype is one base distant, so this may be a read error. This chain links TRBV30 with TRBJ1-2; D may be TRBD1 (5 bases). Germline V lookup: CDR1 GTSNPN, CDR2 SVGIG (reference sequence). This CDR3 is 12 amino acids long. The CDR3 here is CTWTLDNYGYTF. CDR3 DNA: TGTACCTGGACACTGGATAACTATGGCTACACCTTC.